The clone carrying this TCR beta chain was counted ten times or more. These data originate in a study of molecular identifiers for immune sequencing clone quantification. MiXCR was run by TCRdb on the PCR reads, yielding one entry per CDR3 protein. This table has under 650,000 distinct CDR3 sequences, 20% appearing once. The CDR3 spans 14 residues. V was pared by 1 base and J by 4 bases, with 10 bases between. Germline loops: CDR1 MGHRA, CDR2 YSYEKL. Sequencing used naive CD8+ T cells from blood, with Jurkat cell RNA spiked in. Regarding subset: FACS-sorted CD8+CD4-CCR7+CD45RA+ naive T cells. The V and J genes are TRBV4-1 and TRBJ1-1; D remains ambiguous. The TCR originated in a human donor in good health. Some libraries in this study had Jurkat cell RNA spiked in. CDR3 sequence (DNA): TGCGCCAGCAGCCAAGGGCTCTTTGGCACTGAAGCTTTCTTT. Translation: CASSQGLFGTEAFF.